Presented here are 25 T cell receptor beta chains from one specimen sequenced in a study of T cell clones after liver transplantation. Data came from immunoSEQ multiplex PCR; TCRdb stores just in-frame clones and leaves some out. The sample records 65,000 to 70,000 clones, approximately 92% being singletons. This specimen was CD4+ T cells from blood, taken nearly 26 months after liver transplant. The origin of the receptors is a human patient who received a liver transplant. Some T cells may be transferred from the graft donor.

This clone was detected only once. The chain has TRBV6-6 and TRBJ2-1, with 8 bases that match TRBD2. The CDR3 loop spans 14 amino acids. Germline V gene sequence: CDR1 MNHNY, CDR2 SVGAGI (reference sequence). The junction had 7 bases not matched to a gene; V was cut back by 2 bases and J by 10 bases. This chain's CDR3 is CASSYQSGSAEQFF. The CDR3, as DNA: TGTGCCAGCAGTTACCAAAGCGGGAGCGCGGAGCAGTTCTTC.

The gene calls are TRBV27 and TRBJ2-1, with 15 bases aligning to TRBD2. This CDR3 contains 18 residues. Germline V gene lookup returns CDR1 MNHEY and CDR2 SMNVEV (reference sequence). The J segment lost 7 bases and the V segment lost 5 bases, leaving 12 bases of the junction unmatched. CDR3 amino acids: CASSPWAAGTSGRNEQFF. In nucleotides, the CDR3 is TGTGCCAGCAGTCCCTGGGCGGCCGGGACTAGCGGGAGGAATGAGCAGTTCTTC.

The CDR3 is CASSLEGTSRGGTRPFF. For the CDR3, the DNA is TGCGCCAGCAGCTTGGAAGGGACTAGCAGGGGAGGGACCCGTCCGTTCTTC. The chain employs TRBV5-1 and TRBJ2-1; 9 positions agree with TRBD2. V lost 0 bases and J lost 15; bases outside the gene matches: 19. CDR1 is SGHRS, CDR2 YFSETQ, per germline. The CDR3 totals 17 residues.

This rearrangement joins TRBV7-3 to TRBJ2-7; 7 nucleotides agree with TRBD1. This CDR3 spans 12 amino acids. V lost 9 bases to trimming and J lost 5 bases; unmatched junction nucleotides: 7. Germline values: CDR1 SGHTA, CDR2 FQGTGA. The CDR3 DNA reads TGTGCCAGGAAACAGGGGAACAACGAGCAGTACTTC. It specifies CARKQGNNEQYF.

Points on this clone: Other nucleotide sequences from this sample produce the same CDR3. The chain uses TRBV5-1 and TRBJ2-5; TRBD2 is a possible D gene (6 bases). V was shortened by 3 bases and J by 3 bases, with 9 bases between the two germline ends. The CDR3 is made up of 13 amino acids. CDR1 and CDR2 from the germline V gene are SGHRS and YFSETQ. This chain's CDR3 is CASSSGGEETQYF. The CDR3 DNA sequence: TGCGCCAGCAGCTCTGGCGGGGAAGAGACCCAGTACTTC. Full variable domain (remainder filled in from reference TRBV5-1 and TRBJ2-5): KAGVTQTPRYLIKTRGQQVTLSCSPISGHRSVSWYQQTPGQGLQFLFEYFSETQRNKGNFPGRFSGRQFSNSRSEMNVSTLELGDSALYLCASSSGGEETQYFGPGTRLLVL.

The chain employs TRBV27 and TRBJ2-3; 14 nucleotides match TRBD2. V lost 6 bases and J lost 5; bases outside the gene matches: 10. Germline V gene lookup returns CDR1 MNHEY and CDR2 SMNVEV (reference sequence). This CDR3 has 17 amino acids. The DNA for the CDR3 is TGTGCCAGCAGACCCTTTGGACTAGCGGGAGGTAAAGATACGCAGTATTTT. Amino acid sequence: CASRPFGLAGGKDTQYF.

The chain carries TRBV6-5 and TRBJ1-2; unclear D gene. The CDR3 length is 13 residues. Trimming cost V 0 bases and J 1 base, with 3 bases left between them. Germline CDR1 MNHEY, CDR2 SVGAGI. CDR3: CASSYSVNYGYTF. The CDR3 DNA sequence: TGTGCCAGCAGTTACTCCGTTAACTATGGCTACACCTTC.

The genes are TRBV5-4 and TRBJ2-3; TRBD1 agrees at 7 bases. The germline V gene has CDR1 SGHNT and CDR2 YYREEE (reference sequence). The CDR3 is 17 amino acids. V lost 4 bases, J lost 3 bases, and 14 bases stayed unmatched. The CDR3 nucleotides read TGTGCCAGCAGCCCGAAACCCTCAGGGGGTAGAACAGATACGCAGTATTTT. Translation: CASSPKPSGGRTDTQYF.

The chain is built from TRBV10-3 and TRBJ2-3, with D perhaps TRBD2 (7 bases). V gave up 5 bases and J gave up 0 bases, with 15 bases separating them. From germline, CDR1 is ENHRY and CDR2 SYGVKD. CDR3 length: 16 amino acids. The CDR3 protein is CAISRGGSGSTDTQYF. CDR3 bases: TGTGCCATCAGTAGAGGGGGTAGCGGGAGCACAGATACGCAGTATTTT.

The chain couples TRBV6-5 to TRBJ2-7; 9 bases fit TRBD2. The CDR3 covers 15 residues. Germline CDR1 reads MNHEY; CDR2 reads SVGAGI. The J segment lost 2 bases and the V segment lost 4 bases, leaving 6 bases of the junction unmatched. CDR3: CASSLVAGGPYEQYF. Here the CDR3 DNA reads TGTGCCAGCAGTTTGGTGGCGGGAGGGCCCTACGAGCAGTACTTC.

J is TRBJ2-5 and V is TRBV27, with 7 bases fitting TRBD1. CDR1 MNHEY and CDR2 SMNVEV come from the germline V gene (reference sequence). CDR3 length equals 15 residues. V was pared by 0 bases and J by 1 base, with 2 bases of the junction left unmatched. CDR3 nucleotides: TGTGCCAGCAGTTTATCAGGGACAGCCCAAGAGACCCAGTACTTC. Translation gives CASSLSGTAQETQYF.

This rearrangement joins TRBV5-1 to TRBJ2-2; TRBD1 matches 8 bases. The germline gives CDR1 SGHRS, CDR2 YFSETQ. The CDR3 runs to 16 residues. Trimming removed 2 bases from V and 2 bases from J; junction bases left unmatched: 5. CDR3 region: CASSFQGQDNTGELFF. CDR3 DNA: TGCGCCAGCAGCTTCCAGGGACAGGACAACACCGGGGAGCTGTTTTTT.

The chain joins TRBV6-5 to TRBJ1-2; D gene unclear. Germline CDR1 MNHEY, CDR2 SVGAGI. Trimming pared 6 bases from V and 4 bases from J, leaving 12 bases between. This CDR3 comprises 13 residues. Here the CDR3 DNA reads TGTGCCAGCAGCCCAGGAGACTCCTATGGCTACACCTTC. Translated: CASSPGDSYGYTF.

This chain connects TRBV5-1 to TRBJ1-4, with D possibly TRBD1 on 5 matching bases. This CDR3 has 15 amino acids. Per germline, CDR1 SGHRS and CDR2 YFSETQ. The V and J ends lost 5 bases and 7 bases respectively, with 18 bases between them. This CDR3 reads CASRPQTGEGEKLFF. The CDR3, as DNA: TGCGCCAGCAGACCCCAAACGGGGGAGGGTGAAAAACTGTTTTTT.

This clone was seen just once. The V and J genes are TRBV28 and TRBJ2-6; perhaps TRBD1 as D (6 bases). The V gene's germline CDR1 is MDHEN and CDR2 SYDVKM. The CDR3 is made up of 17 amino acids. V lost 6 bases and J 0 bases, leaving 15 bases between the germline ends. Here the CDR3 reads CASRGDRLNSGANVLTF. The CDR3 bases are TGTGCCAGCAGGGGAGACAGGTTAAACTCTGGGGCCAACGTCCTGACTTTC.

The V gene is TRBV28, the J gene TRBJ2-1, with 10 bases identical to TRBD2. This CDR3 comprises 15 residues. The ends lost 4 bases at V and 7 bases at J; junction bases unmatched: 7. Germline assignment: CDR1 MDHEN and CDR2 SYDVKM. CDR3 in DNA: TGTGCCAGCAGTTCGTCGAGCGGGAGGGGTAATGAGCAGTTCTTC. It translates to CASSSSSGRGNEQFF.

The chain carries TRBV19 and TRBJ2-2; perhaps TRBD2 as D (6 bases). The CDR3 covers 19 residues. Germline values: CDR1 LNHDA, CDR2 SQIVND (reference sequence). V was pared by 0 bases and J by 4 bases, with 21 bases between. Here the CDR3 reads CASSIDRAGTRRPTGELFF. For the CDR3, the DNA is TGTGCCAGTAGTATAGATCGGGCGGGGACGAGGAGGCCCACCGGGGAGCTGTTTTTT.

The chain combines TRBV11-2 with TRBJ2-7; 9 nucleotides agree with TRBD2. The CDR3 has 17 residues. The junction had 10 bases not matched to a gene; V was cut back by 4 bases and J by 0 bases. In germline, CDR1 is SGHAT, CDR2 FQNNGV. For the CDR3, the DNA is TGTGCCAGCAGCTCCACCCGCGGACTAGCGAGCTCCTACGAGCAGTACTTC. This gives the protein CASSSTRGLASSYEQYF.

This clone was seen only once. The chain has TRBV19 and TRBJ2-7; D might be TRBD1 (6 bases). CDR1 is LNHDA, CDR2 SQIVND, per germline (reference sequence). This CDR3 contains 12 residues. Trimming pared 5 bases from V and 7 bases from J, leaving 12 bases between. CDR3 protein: CASSAQGGEQYF. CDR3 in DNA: TGTGCCAGTAGTGCACAGGGTGGGGAGCAGTACTTC.

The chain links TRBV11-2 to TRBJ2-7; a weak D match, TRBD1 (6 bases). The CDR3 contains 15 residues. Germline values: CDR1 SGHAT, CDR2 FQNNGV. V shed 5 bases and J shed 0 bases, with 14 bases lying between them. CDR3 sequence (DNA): TGTGCCAGCAGCAATTTACGGACAGACTCCTACGAGCAGTACTTC. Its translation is CASSNLRTDSYEQYF.

CDR3 in DNA: TGTGCCAGCGGCCTGGGGAGGGGCTATGGCTACACCTTC. This translates into CASGLGRGYGYTF. J is TRBJ1-2 and V is TRBV9; D might be TRBD1 (5 bases). Trimming shortened V by 7 bases and J by 4 bases, and 14 bases separated the two germline ends. Germline CDR1 reads SGDLS; CDR2 reads YYNGEE. The CDR3 loop spans 13 amino acids.

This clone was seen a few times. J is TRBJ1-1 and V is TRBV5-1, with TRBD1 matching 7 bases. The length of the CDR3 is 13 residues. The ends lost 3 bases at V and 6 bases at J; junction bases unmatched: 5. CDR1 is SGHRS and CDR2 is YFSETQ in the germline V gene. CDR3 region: CASSSTGFAEAFF. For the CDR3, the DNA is TGCGCCAGCAGCTCGACAGGGTTCGCTGAAGCTTTCTTT.

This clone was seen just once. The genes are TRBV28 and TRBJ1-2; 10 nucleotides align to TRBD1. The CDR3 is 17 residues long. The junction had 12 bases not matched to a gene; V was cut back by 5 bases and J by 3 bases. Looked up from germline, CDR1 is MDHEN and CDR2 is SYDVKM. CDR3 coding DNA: TGTGCCAGCAGTCTCCTGACAGGGGGCGGTTTCGACTATGGCTACACCTTC. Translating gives CASSLLTGGGFDYGYTF.

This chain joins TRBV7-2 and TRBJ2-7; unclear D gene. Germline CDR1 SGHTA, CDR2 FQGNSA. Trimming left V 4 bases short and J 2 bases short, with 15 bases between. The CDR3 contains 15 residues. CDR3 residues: CASSSSVGGPYEQYF. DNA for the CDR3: TGTGCCAGCAGCTCGTCGGTAGGTGGACCCTACGAGCAGTACTTC.

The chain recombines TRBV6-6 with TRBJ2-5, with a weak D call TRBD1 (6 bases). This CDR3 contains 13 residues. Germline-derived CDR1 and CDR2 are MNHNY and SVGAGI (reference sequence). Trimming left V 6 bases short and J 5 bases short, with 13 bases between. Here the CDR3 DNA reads TGTGCCAGCAGGGACAGACTCGGGGAGACCCAGTACTTC. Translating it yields CASRDRLGETQYF.